The 8 T cell receptor beta chains in this list originate from one sample, sequenced in a study of CD8+ T cells in alopecia areata. RNA extraction and reverse transcription yielded cDNA as sequencing template. Assay used: immunoSEQ multiplex PCR; TCRdb lists only in-frame clones, some missing. The sample contains over 150,000 clones, roughly 60% of which appear only once. The material was CD4+ T cells sorted from blood, obtained at week 0. The origin of the receptors is a human donor with alopecia areata.

The chain employs TRBV5-1 and TRBJ2-5; D unresolved. The CDR3 is 13 residues long. V was clipped by 1 base and J by 4 bases, with 8 bases between them. Germline CDR1 SGHRS, CDR2 YFSETQ. DNA for the CDR3: TGCGCCAGCAGCTTGTACCCCACAGAGACCCAGTACTTC. Its protein product is CASSLYPTETQYF.

A remark on this clone: The germline gene is not matched at one end of the junction; a read error may be the cause. The chain links TRBV7-8 to TRBJ2-1, with a weak D call TRBD1 (6 bases). CDR1 and CDR2 (germline): SGHVS, FQNEAQ. The CDR3 is 15 residues long. CDR3 in DNA: TGTGCCAGCAGCCTAGCAGGGGACTCCTACAATGAGCAGTTCTTC. Translated: CASSLAGDSYNEQFF.

This chain links TRBV30 with TRBJ2-4, with D possibly being TRBD2 (6 bases). Germline assignment: CDR1 GTSNPN and CDR2 SVGIG (reference sequence). This CDR3 has 15 amino acids. V lost 2 bases, J lost 1 base, and 12 bases lay in between. The CDR3 here is CAWSPPGGAKNIQYF. CDR3 coding DNA: TGTGCCTGGAGTCCGCCTGGGGGGGCCAAAAACATTCAGTACTTC. The whole variable domain, remainder taken from reference TRBV30 and TRBJ2-4, is SQTIHQWPATLVQPVGSPLSLECTVEGTSNPNLYWYRQAAGRGLQLLFYSVGIGQISSEVPQNLSASRPQDRQFILSSKKLLLSDSGFYLCAWSPPGGAKNIQYFGAGTRLSVL.

V is TRBV4-1 and J is TRBJ2-5, with 8 bases aligning to TRBD2. Germline V gives CDR1 MGHRA, CDR2 YSYEKL. Germline trimming cut 6 bases from V and 5 bases from J; bases unmatched to any gene: 11. The CDR3 totals 15 residues. For the CDR3, the DNA is TGCGCCAGCAGATCAGAAAGCGGGGGAGCGGAGACCCAGTACTTC. Amino acids: CASRSESGGAETQYF.

The V and J genes are TRBV7-6 and TRBJ2-3; TRBD1 matches 11 bases. CDR1 and CDR2 (germline): SGHVS, FNYEAQ. The CDR3 has 15 residues. V gave up 0 bases and J gave up 4 bases; unmatched junction bases: 0. CDR3 DNA sequence: TGTGCCAGCAGCTTAGCGGGACAGGGGGCAGATACGCAGTATTTT. Its translation: CASSLAGQGADTQYF.

This chain connects TRBV5-6 to TRBJ1-5, with D perhaps matching TRBD1 (5 bases). The germline V gene has CDR1 SGHDT and CDR2 YYEEEE. V was trimmed by 2 bases and J by 0 bases, leaving 12 bases between them. This CDR3 has 16 amino acids. The CDR3 reads CASSLKGRNSNQPQHF. CDR3 bases: TGTGCCAGCAGCTTAAAGGGGCGGAATAGCAATCAGCCCCAGCATTTT.

The chain recombines TRBV29-1 with TRBJ1-1; 7 nucleotides line up with TRBD1. The V gene end was trimmed by 3 bases and the J gene end by 11 bases; junction bases not matched to a gene: 6. CDR1 is SQVTM, CDR2 ANQGSEA, per germline. The CDR3 has 11 amino acids. CDR3 sequence (DNA): TGCAGCGTTGATGACAGGGCAAGGGCTTTCTTT. Translation: CSVDDRARAFF.

This clone came up once. V gene TRBV29-1 combines with J gene TRBJ1-2, with D unclear. V lost 1 base and J 6 bases, leaving 21 bases between the germline ends. This CDR3 is 16 amino acids long. Looked up from germline, CDR1 is SQVTM and CDR2 is ANQGSEA. The CDR3 DNA reads TGCAGCGTTGAAGGCCTCCCCGGCAGCACCTCCGATGGCTACACCTTC. Residues: CSVEGLPGSTSDGYTF.